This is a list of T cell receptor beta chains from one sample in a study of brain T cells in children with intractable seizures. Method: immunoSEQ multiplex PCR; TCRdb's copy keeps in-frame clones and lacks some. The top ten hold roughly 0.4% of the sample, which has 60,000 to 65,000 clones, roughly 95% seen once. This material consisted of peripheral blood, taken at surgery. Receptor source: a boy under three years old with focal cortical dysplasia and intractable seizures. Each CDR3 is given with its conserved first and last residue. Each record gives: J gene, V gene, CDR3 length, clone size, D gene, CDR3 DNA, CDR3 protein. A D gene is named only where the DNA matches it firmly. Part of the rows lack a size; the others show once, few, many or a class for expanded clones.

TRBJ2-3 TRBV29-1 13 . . TGCAGCGTTAAAGGGTCGTCCCCAGATACGCAGTATTTT CSVKGSSPDTQYF
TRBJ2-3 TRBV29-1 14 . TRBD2 TGCAGCGGACGGACTAGCGGAAGCACAGATACGCAGTATTTT CSGRTSGSTDTQYF
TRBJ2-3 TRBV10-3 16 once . TGTGCCATCAGTGGGTCCCAGCGGTCTAGCACAGATACGCAGTATTTT CAISGSQRSSTDTQYF
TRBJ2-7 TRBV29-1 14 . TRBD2 TGCAGCGTTGAAAAGCTAGCGGGGGGGTACGAGCAGTACTTC CSVEKLAGGYEQYF
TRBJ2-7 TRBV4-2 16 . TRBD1 TGTGCCAGCAGCCAAAGGCCGGGACAGGGGTTTTACGAGCAGTACTTC CASSQRPGQGFYEQYF
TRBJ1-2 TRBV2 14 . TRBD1 TGTGCCAGCAGTCCTGACAGGGGGCTCTATGGCTACACCTTC CASSPDRGLYGYTF
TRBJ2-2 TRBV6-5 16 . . TGTGCCAGCAGTTCTCGGGGGGCGGGAGTTCTCGGGGAGCTGTTTTTT CASSSRGAGVLGELFF
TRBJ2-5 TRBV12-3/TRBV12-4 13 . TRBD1 TGTGCCAGCCAGGCGGACAGGCAAGAGACCCAGTACTTC CASQADRQETQYF
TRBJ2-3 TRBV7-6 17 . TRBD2 TGTGCCAGCAGCTTATGGGATAGCGGGGGCCTTCTGGATACGCAGTATTTT CASSLWDSGGLLDTQYF
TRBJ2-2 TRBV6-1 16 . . TGTGCCAGCAGTGATTTGGGCAGATCGAACACCGGGGAGCTGTTTTTT CASSDLGRSNTGELFF
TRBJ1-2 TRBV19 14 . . TGTGCCAGTAGTATCCTTCAGAATAGGGGGGGCTACACCTTC CASSILQNRGGYTF
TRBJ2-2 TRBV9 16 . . TGTGCCAGCAGCATCCGGGACACCGGAAGGACCGGGGAGCTGTTTTTT CASSIRDTGRTGELFF
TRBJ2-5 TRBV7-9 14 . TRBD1 TGTGCCAGCAGCCAACCTACAGGGGTGGAGACCCAGTACTTC CASSQPTGVETQYF
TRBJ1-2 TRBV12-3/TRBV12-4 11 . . TGTGCCAGCAGGAGGGGTGATGGCTACACCTTC CASRRGDGYTF
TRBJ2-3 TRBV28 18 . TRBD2 TGTGCCAGCAGTCCCCACTATAATTTAGCGGGAGCGGCAGATACGCAGTATTTT CASSPHYNLAGAADTQYF
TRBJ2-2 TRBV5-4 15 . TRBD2 TGTGCCAGCAGCTTGAGGGGGACTAGCACCGGGGAGCTGTTTTTT CASSLRGTSTGELFF
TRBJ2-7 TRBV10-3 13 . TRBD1 TGTGCCATCAGTGGGGACAGGGGTTACGAGCAGTACTTC CAISGDRGYEQYF
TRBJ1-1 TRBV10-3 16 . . TGTGCCATCAGTGAGACCACCGGGACATCGAACACTGAAGCTTTCTTT CAISETTGTSNTEAFF
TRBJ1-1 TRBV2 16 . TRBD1 TGTGCCAGCGGGTACGGGGGACAGGGGGGCGAGACTGAAGCTTTCTTT CASGYGGQGGETEAFF
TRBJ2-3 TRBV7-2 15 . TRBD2 TGTGCCAGCATCCGACTAGCCGCTAGCACAGATACGCAGTATTTT CASIRLAASTDTQYF
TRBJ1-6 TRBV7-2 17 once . TGTGCCAGCAGCTTAAGGATCGCAGGGAGGGATAATTCACCCCTCCACTTT CASSLRIAGRDNSPLHF
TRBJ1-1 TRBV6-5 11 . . TGTGCCAGCAGTTCTCGAACAGGAGCTTTCTTT CASSSRTGAFF
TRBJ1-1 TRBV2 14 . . TGTGCCAGCAGTGTCCAAAGTACGAACACTGAAGCTTTCTTT CASSVQSTNTEAFF
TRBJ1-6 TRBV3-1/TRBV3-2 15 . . TGTGCCAGCAGCAAACAGGGTCCGTCTAATTCACCCCTCCACTTT CASSKQGPSNSPLHF
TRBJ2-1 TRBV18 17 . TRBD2 TGTGCCAGCTCACCACCGGGGCTAGCGGGGGATTACAATGAGCAGTTCTTC CASSPPGLAGDYNEQFF
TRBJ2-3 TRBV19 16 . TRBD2 TGTGCCAGTAGTTCCGAGCCGGGACTAGCCTTTGATACGCAGTATTTT CASSSEPGLAFDTQYF
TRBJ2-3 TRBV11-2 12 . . TGTGCCAGCAGCTTAGGGCCAGATACGCAGTATTTT CASSLGPDTQYF
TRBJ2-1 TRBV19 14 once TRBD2 TGTGCCAGTAGTTGGGCTAGCGGGGACAATGAGCAGTTCTTC CASSWASGDNEQFF
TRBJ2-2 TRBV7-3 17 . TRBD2 TGTGCCAGCAGCTTAACAGGGACTAGCGGGAACACCGGGGAGCTGTTTTTT CASSLTGTSGNTGELFF
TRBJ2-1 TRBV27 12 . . TGTGCCAGCAGCAGGGGTCGGGTGGAGCAGTTCTTC CASSRGRVEQFF
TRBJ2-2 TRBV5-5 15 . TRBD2 TGTGCCAGCAGGGGGACTAGCGGTCACACCGGGGAGCTGTTTTTT CASRGTSGHTGELFF
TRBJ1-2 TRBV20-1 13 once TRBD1 TGCAGTGCTAGTACCCGACAGGGGTATGGCTACACCTTC CSASTRQGYGYTF
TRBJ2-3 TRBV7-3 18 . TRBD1 TGTGCCAGCAGCTTATCCCCTAAGGGGGCGCCCAGCACAGATACGCAGTATTTT CASSLSPKGAPSTDTQYF
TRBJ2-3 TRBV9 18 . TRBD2 TGTGCCAGCAGCGCAAATAGCGGGAGGCTCACAGACGAGGGTACGCAGTATTTT CASSANSGRLTDEGTQYF
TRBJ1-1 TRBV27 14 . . TGTGCCAGCAGTTCTAACAGGGTCAACACTGAAGCTTTCTTT CASSSNRVNTEAFF
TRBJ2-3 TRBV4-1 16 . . TGCGCCAGCAGCCAAGATCTTGGCGTGGCCACAGATACGCAGTATTTT CASSQDLGVATDTQYF
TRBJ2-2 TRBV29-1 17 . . TGCAGCGCCGGGTGGGGTTGGGGGGACCCAAACACCGGGGAGCTGTTTTTT CSAGWGWGDPNTGELFF
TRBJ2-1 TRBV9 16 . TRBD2 TGTGCCAGCAGCGTAGGACTAGCGGTGTCCTACAATGAGCAGTTCTTC CASSVGLAVSYNEQFF
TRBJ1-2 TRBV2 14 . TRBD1 TGTGCCAGCAGTGGGTACAGGGGGCTGGGGGGCTACACCTTC CASSGYRGLGGYTF
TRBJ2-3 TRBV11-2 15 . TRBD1 TGTGCCAGCAGCTCTTCCGGGACAGGCCCAGATACGCAGTATTTT CASSSSGTGPDTQYF
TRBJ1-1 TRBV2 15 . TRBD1 TGTGCCAGCAGTGTGCGGGACAGGGGTTATATGAATCGGATCTTT CASSVRDRGYMNRIF
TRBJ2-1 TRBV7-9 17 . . TGTGCCAGCAGCCTGATTACCGGGACCCCACTTTCCAATGAGCAGTTCTTC CASSLITGTPLSNEQFF
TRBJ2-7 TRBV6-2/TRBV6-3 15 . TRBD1 TGTGCCAGCAGTTACTCGATGCAGGGGGCCTACGAGCAGTACTTC CASSYSMQGAYEQYF
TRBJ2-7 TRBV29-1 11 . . TGCAGCGTGGAAAGATACGGCGAGCAGTACTTC CSVERYGEQYF
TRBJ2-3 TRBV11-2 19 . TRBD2 TGTGCCAGCAGCTTAGGGACTAGCGGGGGGCGTCCGCTCACAGATACGCAGTATTTT CASSLGTSGGRPLTDTQYF
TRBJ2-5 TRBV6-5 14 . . TGTGCCAGCAGTACCACCGATAGGGGGTGGACCCAGTACTTC CASSTTDRGWTQYF
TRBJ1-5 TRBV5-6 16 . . TGTGCCAGCACCAGGAGACGAAATAGGAGCAATCAGCCCCAGCATTTT CASTRRRNRSNQPQHF
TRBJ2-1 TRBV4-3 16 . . TGCGCCAGCAGCCAAGAAAGTGGCGGACTCTACAATGAGCAGTTCTTC CASSQESGGLYNEQFF
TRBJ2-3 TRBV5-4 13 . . TGTGCCAGCGCCTCAGAACCGACAGATACGCAGTATTTT CASASEPTDTQYF
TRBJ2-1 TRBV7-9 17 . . TGTGCCAGCAGCCGGCCGGGGGTGGGGAGGTCGGCGAATGAGCAGTTCTTC CASSRPGVGRSANEQFF
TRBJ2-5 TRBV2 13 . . TGTGCCAGCAGTGTGGGCAGTCCAGAGACCCAGTACTTC CASSVGSPETQYF
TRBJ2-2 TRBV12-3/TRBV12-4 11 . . TGTGCCAGCAGTGTAGCGGGGGAGCTGTTTTTT CASSVAGELFF
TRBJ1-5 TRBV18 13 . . TGTGCCACCCGACGGGGTAGTAGTCAGCCCCAGCATTTT CATRRGSSQPQHF
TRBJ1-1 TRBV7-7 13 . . TGTGCCAGCAGCTTAGCGCAGAACACTGAAGCTTTCTTT CASSLAQNTEAFF
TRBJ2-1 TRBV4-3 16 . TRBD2 TGCGCCAGCAGCCAAGTGGTCCTAGCGGGAGTTGGTGAGCAGTTCTTC CASSQVVLAGVGEQFF
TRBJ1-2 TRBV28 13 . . TGTGCCAGCAGTCCCGACAGGAACTATGGCTACACCTTC CASSPDRNYGYTF
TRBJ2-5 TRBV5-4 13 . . TGTGCCAGCAGCTTGTGGGTCGGGGAGACCCAGTACTTC CASSLWVGETQYF